This T cell receptor beta chain was identified in a study of spatial heterogeneity in lung cancer. Findings of the study overall: The number of expanded tumor alpha and beta chains correlated with mutation number.

Within the sample, this clonotype is medium-sized. The antigen is not known. Individual TCR cDNA molecules each bore their own unique molecular identifier. TCRdb used MiXCR to reprocess the 5' RACE reads, holding one entry per CDR3 protein. The sample lists fewer than 7,500 distinct CDR3 sequences; 14% were seen once. Time point specified: sample taken at primary tumor resection. Unsorted samples of tumor, nontumor lung or frozen PBMC had their whole RNA sequenced. CDR3 length: 15 residues. V was clipped by 6 bases and J by 2 bases, with 17 bases between them. The chain recombines TRBV12-3 or TRBV12-4 with TRBJ2-7; the D gene could be TRBD1 or TRBD2 (7 bases each). The sample in question was lung tumor tissue, obtained at surgery. This sequence originates from a male donor with early-stage non-small cell lung cancer. The CDR3 region has the DNA TGTGCCAGCAGCAGCAGGGGGGGGATTACCTACGAGCAGTACTTC. Protein: CASSSRGGITYEQYF.